This T cell receptor (beta chain) was profiled in a study of blood T cell repertoires in COVID-19. Looking at the study overall: Specimens from acute and convalescent COVID-19 originated in the United States, Italy and Spain. The cDNA or gDNA used as material had been derived from T cells, B-cell-depleted T cells, or PBMCs.

Trimming cost V 3 bases and J 5 bases; bases outside gene matches: 10. CDR3 length equals 17 residues. The germline V gene encodes CDR1 KGHSH and CDR2 LQKENI. Methods used by the authors: Reference gene primer amplification in the assay estimated nucleated cell counts. Libraries were prepared by immunoSEQ multiplex PCR; TCRdb keeps only in-frame clonotypes and omits some of them. V and J calls and clone size are given by that table; D and trimming were obtained from the DNA. The sample shows roughly 35,000 clones, over 70% of them seen only once. The receptor comes from a man aged 55 to 70 with active COVID-19. Sequenced input: peripheral blood. This chain connects TRBV18 to TRBJ2-7; 13 nucleotides agree with TRBD2. CDR3 residues: CASSPQGTGLAGDEQYF. In nucleotides, the CDR3 is TGTGCCAGCTCACCTCAGGGGACCGGACTAGCGGGAGACGAGCAGTACTTC.